The entry below describes one TCR beta chain. Its antigen is not yet known. Base qualities are not recorded, but no much larger clone differs from it by a single base. The sample originates from a study of molecular identifiers for immune sequencing clone quantification (dated by TCRdb to 2016 to 2019). General notes on the study: For a replicate experiment, the RNA from either about 20,000 or 100,000 naive CD8 T cells was divided into five aliquots, and four of those aliquots went on to sequencing. This methods study benchmarked molecular-identifier clustering-based TCR repertoire sequencing (MIDCIRS) and TCR RNA copy counting, using CD8 T cells to do so. Overall study results and their limits: When barcode sub-clustering was left out, chimeric consensus sequences inflated TCR diversity, with chimeras reaching as high as 47%. Approximately 3 recovered TCR RNA copies per cell were obtained by modeling, versus roughly 10 by digital PCR, implying a capture efficiency of 30% to 35%. The sizes of highly expanded clones could end up underestimated when identical TCR molecules share a barcode. The naive libraries included spiked-in Jurkat TCR RNA (roughly ten copies' worth), and this Jurkat TCR RNA is not part of the donor repertoire. In CMV-specific effector cells, clones with more than 20 RNA copies contained over 98% of molecules, whereas in naive cells such clones contained under 1% of molecules. Spiked-in Jurkat TCR RNA equal to a single cell's worth was reported to be detectable even within one million naive CD8 T cells.

Library preparation employed PCR. Sequencing relied on an Illumina HiSeq 4000. Bulk TCR libraries were prepared as previously described, using TCR primers listed in Table S5. The Qiagen AllPrep DNA/RNA kit was used to purify total RNA. Reads from multiple sequencing runs of the same library were pooled before analysis. As for the original processing: Reads were retained only if the reads had an exact TCR constant sequence, and the retained reads were trimmed to 150 nt and grouped according to their 12-nt molecular barcodes. Within each barcode group, reads were sub-clustered at a 15% Levenshtein threshold, and quality-weighted consensus sequences were built per RNA molecule. Non-functional sequences were filtered out, along with any lower-count sequence sitting one edit away from another sequence. Barcode sub-clusters with fewer than 20% of the maximum read count were removed, based on fitting two negative binomial distributions. The public reads were run again by TCRdb, first through fastp at Q25 and then through MiXCR, and only productive beta chains were kept. Rows with a matching CDR3 protein are joined into one entry that keeps the most common DNA and genes. The V and J calls reflect TCRdb's pipeline rather than the authors' work. In this sample the table shows about 60,000 distinct CDR3 sequences, 15% to 20% of which occur a single time. The ten largest clonotypes hold 1.4% of the sample.

Reading from cysteine to phenylalanine, the CDR3 counts 15 amino acids. The retained sequence is limited to the CDR3, 45 bases, with the frame set at the first base. V is cut by 1 base and J by 2 bases, and the space between the germline ends is 10 bases. CDR1 and CDR2, looked up from the germline V gene (reference sequence), are SEHNR and FQNEAQ. Libraries of naive CD8 T cells were generated from roughly 21,000 to 960,000 sorted cells, with 10%, 30% or 50% of the purified RNA used. On a BD FACSAria II, naive CD8 T cells were FACS-sorted as CD8+CD4-CCR7+CD45RA+ and collected into RLT Plus buffer. Around 10 TCR copies' worth of Jurkat RNA were spiked into about 20,000-1,000,000 naive CD8 T cell samples to test detection sensitivity. Enrichment of CD8 T cells was performed with RosetteSep CD8+ T Cell Enrichment Cocktail and Ficoll-Paque, after which ACK red cell lysis was carried out.

The origin of this receptor is a human donor in good health. Some libraries in this study had Jurkat cell RNA spiked in. The chain employs TRBV7-9 and TRBJ2-3, with the D gene uncertain. Sequenced material: naive CD8+ T cells from blood, with Jurkat cell RNA spiked in. The sample's cell subset or site label is to be understood as: FACS-sorted CD8+CD4-CCR7+CD45RA+ naive T cells. The CDR3 protein: CASSLVVSITDTQYF. The base sequence is TGTGCCAGCAGCTTAGTTGTATCGATCACAGATACGCAGTATTTT.